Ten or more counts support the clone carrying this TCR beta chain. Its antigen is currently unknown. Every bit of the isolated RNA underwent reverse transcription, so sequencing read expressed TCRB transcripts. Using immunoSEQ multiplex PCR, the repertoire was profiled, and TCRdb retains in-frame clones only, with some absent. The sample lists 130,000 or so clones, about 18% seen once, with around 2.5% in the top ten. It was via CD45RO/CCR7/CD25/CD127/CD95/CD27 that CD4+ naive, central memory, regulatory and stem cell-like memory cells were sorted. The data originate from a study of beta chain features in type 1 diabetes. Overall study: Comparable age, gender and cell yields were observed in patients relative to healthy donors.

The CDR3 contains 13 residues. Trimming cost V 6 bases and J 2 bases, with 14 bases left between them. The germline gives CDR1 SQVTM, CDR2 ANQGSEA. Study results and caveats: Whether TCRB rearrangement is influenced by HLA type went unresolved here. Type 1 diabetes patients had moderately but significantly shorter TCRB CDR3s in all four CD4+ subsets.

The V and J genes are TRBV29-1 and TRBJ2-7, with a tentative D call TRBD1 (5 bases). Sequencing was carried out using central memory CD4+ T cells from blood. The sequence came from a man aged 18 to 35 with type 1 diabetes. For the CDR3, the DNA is TGCAGCGTCGGACACTCGGACGCCTACGAGCAGTACTTC. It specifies CSVGHSDAYEQYF.